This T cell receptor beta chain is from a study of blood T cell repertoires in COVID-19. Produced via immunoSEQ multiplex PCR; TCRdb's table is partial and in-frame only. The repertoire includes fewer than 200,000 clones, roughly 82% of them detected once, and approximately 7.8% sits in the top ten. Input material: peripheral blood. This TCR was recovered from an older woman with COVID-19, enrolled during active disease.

CDR3 bases: TGTGCCAGCAGTTATGGGAGGGTGGCAGGAAACACCATATATTTT. It translates to CASSYGRVAGNTIYF. This chain connects TRBV6-5 to TRBJ1-3; D uncertain. The V and J ends lost 3 bases and 4 bases respectively, with 13 bases between them. Germline V lookup: CDR1 MNHEY, CDR2 SVGAGI. The CDR3 is made up of 15 amino acids.